A single sample gave rise to the 15 T cell receptor beta chains below, sequenced in a study of early T cells in non-severe SARS-CoV-2 infection. TCRdb reprocessed the 5' RACE reads with MiXCR, giving one entry per CDR3 protein. This table holds 25,000 to 35,000 distinct CDR3 sequences, roughly 5.8% found once. Source material: whole blood. The receptors derive from an adult who was a healthcare worker with PCR-confirmed SARS-CoV-2 infection or an uninfected control (not recorded which).

The gene calls are TRBV10-3 and TRBJ2-5, with unresolved D. Germline lookup yields CDR1 ENHRY and CDR2 SYGVKD. The CDR3 loop spans 13 amino acids. V was shortened by 2 bases and J by 1 base, with 5 bases between the two germline ends. The chain's CDR3 is CAISEQSQETQYF. Written as DNA, the CDR3 is TGTGCCATCAGTGAGCAGAGCCAAGAGACCCAGTACTTC.

In regard to this clonotype: This may be a read error, as it is one base from a much larger clone. The rearrangement uses TRBV7-3 and TRBJ2-1; 9 bases map to TRBD1. The DNA end lines up better with TRBJ2-7; the J call may be wrong. Germline values: CDR1 SGHTA, CDR2 FQGTGA. The CDR3 loop spans 16 amino acids. The CDR3 loop reads CASSFAGQGALNEQYF. The CDR3 DNA follows: TGTGCCAGCAGCTTCGCGGGACAGGGTGCCCTGAATGAGCAGTACTTC.

This clonotype has at least ten counts. The V gene is TRBV7-2, the J gene TRBJ2-7, with D perhaps matching TRBD2 (6 bases). The V gene's germline CDR1 is SGHTA and CDR2 FQGNSA. The CDR3 contains 14 residues. The V and J ends lost 4 bases and 3 bases respectively, with 13 bases between them. The CDR3 here is CASSSLGGGYEQYF. CDR3 nucleotide sequence: TGTGCCAGCAGCTCCCTGGGGGGAGGCTACGAGCAGTACTTC.

This clonotype was observed at least ten times. The chain carries TRBV3-1 and TRBJ1-1; 7 nucleotides agree with TRBD1. The V gene end was trimmed by 3 bases and the J gene end by 5 bases; junction bases not matched to a gene: 6. Looked up from germline, CDR1 is LGHDT and CDR2 is YNNKEL (reference sequence). This CDR3 comprises 14 residues. In DNA, the CDR3 is TGTGCCAGCAGCCAGCGAGGGGGCGGAACTGAAGCTTTCTTT. It yields the protein CASSQRGGGTEAFF.

As regards this clonotype: A much larger clone lies a single base off, so this may be a read error. The CDR3 end shows no conserved phenylalanine or tryptophan, and so a read error is likely. The chain links TRBV19 to TRBJ1-1, with a possible D match to TRBD1 (5 bases). The germline gives CDR1 LNHDA, CDR2 SQIVND (reference sequence). The germline V and J ends were trimmed by 3 bases and 4 bases, with 12 bases remaining between them. The CDR3 is 14 residues long. Here the CDR3 reads CASSMRGASTEAFL. Here the CDR3 DNA reads TGTGCCAGTAGTATGAGGGGCGCGAGCACTGAAGCTTTCCTT.

There are many counts of this clonotype. The J gene is TRBJ2-1, the V gene TRBV28; D could derive from TRBD1 or TRBD2 (5 bases each). The CDR3 spans 17 residues. Trimming shortened V by 4 bases and J by 2 bases, and 18 bases separated the two germline ends. Germline V gene sequence: CDR1 MDHEN, CDR2 SYDVKM. The CDR3 protein is CASSYPNGASTYNEQFF. As DNA, the CDR3 is TGTGCCAGCAGTTATCCCAACGGGGCCTCCACCTACAATGAGCAGTTCTTC. Using reference TRBV28 and TRBJ2-1 for the parts outside the CDR3, the full variable domain is DVKVTQSSRYLVKRTGEKVFLECVQDMDHENMFWYRQDPGLGLRLIYFSYDVKMKEKGDIPEGYSVSREKKERFSLILESASTNQTSMYLCASSYPNGASTYNEQFFGPGTRLTVL.

This chain uses TRBV29-1 with TRBJ2-3; tentative D call: TRBD2 (6 bases). Trimming removed 7 bases at V and 3 bases at J, with 17 bases between. In germline, CDR1 is SQVTM, CDR2 ANQGSEA. This CDR3 region has 14 residues. The CDR3 loop is CSGRRAGRTDTQYF. The DNA for the CDR3 is TGCAGCGGCAGAAGGGCAGGGAGGACAGATACGCAGTATTTT.

This clonotype has ten or more counts. This chain links TRBV11-2 with TRBJ2-7; maybe TRBD2 (6 bases). The germline V gene has CDR1 SGHAT and CDR2 FQNNGV. The CDR3 covers 15 residues. Trimming took 4 bases from V and 4 from J, leaving 17 bases between them. CDR3 DNA: TGTGCCAGCAGCTCAACCGGGACTTATACTTACGAGCAGTACTTC. Protein sequence: CASSSTGTYTYEQYF.

The V gene is TRBV6-1, the J gene TRBJ1-3; D perhaps matches TRBD1 (5 bases). The V end was cut by 6 bases, the J end by 3 bases, with 12 bases between. The length of the CDR3 is 14 residues. CDR1 and CDR2 (germline): MNHNS, SASEGT. In DNA form, the CDR3 reads TGTGCCAGCAGAGAAAGAAGGGGTGGAAACACCATATATTTT. Its protein product is CASRERRGGNTIYF.

This clonotype was detected many times. This chain uses TRBV6-5 with TRBJ2-3; perhaps D is TRBD1 or TRBD2 (6 bases each). The V end lost 2 bases, the J end lost 4 bases, and 16 bases lay between the germline ends. Germline CDR1 is MNHEY and CDR2 is SVGAGI. The CDR3 is 16 amino acids. CDR3 amino acids: CASSYRRGSVADTQYF. CDR3 bases: TGTGCCAGCAGTTACCGGAGGGGGAGTGTGGCAGATACGCAGTATTTT.

By proportion, this clonotype is medium-sized (0.01 to 0.1%). The chain recombines TRBV6-4 with TRBJ2-2; 13 nucleotides line up with TRBD2. CDR1 is MRHNA and CDR2 is SNTAGT in the germline V gene. The CDR3 spans 16 residues. V lost 4 bases, J lost 6 bases, and 5 bases stayed unmatched. In nucleotides, the CDR3 is TGTGCCAGCAGTGGGACTAGCGGGAGATCGGCCGGGGAGCTGTTTTTT. Protein: CASSGTSGRSAGELFF.

Ten or more counts support this clonotype. V usage is TRBV24-1 and J usage is TRBJ1-2; TRBD1 matches at 7 bases. Trimming took 3 bases from V and 6 from J; bases not matched to a gene: 9. Germline assignment: CDR1 KGHDR and CDR2 SFDVKD. The CDR3 totals 15 residues. In DNA, the CDR3 is TGTGCCACCAGTGATGCCCGACAGGGACTTAATGGCTACACCTTC. Translation: CATSDARQGLNGYTF.

This clonotype showed up many times. The chain couples TRBV20-1 to TRBJ2-1; 11 bases align to TRBD2. The CDR3 loop spans 14 amino acids. Trimming removed 8 bases from V and 4 bases from J; junction bases left unmatched: 7. From germline, CDR1 is DFQATT and CDR2 SNEGSKA (reference sequence). CDR3 bases: TGCAGTACAAGACTAGCGGGAATGTACAATGAGCAGTTCTTC. Translated, it gives CSTRLAGMYNEQFF.

This clonotype has a count of ten or more. The chain is built from TRBV9 and TRBJ2-3; D is perhaps TRBD2 (5 bases). Germline CDR1 is SGDLS and CDR2 is YYNGEE. The CDR3 is 15 amino acids. V was shortened by 4 bases and J by 1 base, with 13 bases between the two germline ends. The CDR3 bases are TGTGCCAGCAGCCCGGGATCCTACGGCACAGATACGCAGTATTTT. This codes for CASSPGSYGTDTQYF.

This clonotype was picked up many times. The J gene is TRBJ2-2, the V gene TRBV7-3; 7 positions match TRBD2. The germline CDR1 and CDR2 sequences are SGHTA and FQGTGA. Trimming removed 10 bases from V and 2 bases from J; junction bases left unmatched: 7. The CDR3 sequence is 14 residues long. CDR3: CATREGVNTGELFF. The CDR3 DNA reads as TGTGCCACCAGGGAGGGAGTTAACACCGGGGAGCTGTTTTTT.